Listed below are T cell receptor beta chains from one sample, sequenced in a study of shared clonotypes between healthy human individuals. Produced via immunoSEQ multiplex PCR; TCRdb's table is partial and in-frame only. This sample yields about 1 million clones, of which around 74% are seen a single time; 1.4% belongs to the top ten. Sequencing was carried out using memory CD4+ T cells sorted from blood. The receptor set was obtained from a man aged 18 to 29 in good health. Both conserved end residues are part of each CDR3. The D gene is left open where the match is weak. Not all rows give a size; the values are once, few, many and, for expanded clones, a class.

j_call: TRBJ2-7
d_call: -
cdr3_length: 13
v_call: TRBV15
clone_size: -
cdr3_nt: TGTGCCACCAGCAGAGGAGGTACAGGGCCGGTGATCTTC
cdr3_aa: CATSRGGTGPVIF

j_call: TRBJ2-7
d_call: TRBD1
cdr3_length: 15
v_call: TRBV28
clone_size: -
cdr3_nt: TGTGCCAGCAGTTCTCCGGGACAGGGAACCTACGAGCAGTACTTC
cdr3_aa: CASSSPGQGTYEQYF

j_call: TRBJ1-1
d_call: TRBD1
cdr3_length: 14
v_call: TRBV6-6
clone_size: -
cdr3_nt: TGTGCCAGCAGTCGGACAGGGTCGAACACTGAAGCTTTCTTT
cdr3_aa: CASSRTGSNTEAFF

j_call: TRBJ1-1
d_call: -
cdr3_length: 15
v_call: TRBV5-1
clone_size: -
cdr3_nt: TGCGCCAGCAGCTGGGGTGGGGGAATGAACACTGAAGCTTTCTTT
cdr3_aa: CASSWGGGMNTEAFF

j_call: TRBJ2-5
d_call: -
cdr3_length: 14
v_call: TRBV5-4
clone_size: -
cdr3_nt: TGTGCCAGCAGCCCCGGGGGAGATCGGGAGACCCAGTACTTC
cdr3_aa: CASSPGGDRETQYF

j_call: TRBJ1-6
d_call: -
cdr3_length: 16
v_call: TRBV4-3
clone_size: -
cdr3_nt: TGCGCCAGCAGCGAAGACCCGACAGGTGGGGCATCACCCCTCCACTTT
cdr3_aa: CASSEDPTGGASPLHF

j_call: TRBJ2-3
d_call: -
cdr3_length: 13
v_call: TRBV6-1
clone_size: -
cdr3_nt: TGTGCCAGCAGTAGAAAGGGTCCAGATACGCAGTATTTT
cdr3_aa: CASSRKGPDTQYF

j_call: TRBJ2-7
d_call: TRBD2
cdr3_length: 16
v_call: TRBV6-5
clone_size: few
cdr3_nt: TGTGCCAGCAGTTACTCCGGGCGGGGGTCCTCCTACGAGCAGTACTTC
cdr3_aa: CASSYSGRGSSYEQYF

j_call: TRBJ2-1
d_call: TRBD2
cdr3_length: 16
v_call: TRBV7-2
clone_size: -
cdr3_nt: TGTGCCAGCAGCCAGCAGACACTTAGCGGGTACAATGAGCAGTTCTTC
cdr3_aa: CASSQQTLSGYNEQFF

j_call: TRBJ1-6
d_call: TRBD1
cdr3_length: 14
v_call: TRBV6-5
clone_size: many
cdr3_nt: TGTGCCAGCAGAACCCGGGACAGGGTGGCACCCCTCCACTTT
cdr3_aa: CASRTRDRVAPLHF

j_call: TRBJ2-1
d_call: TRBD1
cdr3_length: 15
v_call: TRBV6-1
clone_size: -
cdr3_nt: TGTGCCAGCAGAGCCTTCGACAGGGGCAACAATGAGCAGTTCTTC
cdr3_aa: CASRAFDRGNNEQFF

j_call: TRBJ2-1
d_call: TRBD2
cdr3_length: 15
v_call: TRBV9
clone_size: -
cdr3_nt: TGTGCCATCTTCCCGGGGACTAGCGGGAGTAATGAGCAGTTCTTC
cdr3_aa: CAIFPGTSGSNEQFF

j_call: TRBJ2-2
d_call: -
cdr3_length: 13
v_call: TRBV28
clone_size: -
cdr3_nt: TGTGCCAGCCGGGACCCAAACACCGGGGAGCTGTTTTTT
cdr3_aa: CASRDPNTGELFF

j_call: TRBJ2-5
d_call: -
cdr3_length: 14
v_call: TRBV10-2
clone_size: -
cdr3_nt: TGCGCCAGCAGGATGCCAGGGTCACAAGAGACCCAGTACTTC
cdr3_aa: CASRMPGSQETQYF

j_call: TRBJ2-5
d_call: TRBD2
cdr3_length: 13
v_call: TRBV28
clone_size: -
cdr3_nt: TGTGCCAGCAGTTTATGGGGGGGGGAGACCCAGTACTTC
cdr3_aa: CASSLWGGETQYF

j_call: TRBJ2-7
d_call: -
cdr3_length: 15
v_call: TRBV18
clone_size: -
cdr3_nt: TGTGCCAGCTCAGCCCGGGATACGCCCTCCTACGAGCAGTACTTC
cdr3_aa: CASSARDTPSYEQYF

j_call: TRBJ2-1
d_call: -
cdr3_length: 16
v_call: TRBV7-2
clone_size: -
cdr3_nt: TGTGCCAGCAGCTTAGCGGCGGTTAGCTCCTACAATGAGCAGTTCTTC
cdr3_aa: CASSLAAVSSYNEQFF

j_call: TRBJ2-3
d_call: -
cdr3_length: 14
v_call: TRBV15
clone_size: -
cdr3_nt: TGTGCCACCAGCAGAGAGGCCAAACTAGATACGCAGTATTTT
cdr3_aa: CATSREAKLDTQYF

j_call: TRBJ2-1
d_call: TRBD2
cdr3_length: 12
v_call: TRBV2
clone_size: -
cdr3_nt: TGTGCCAGCAAGCGGGAGGAAAATGAGCAGTTCTTC
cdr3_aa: CASKREENEQFF

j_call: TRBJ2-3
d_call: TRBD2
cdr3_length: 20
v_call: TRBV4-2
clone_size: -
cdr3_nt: TGTGCCAGCAGCCAAGAGGGACTAGCGGGGGCCGGGGGTAGCACAGATACGCAGTATTTT
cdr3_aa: CASSQEGLAGAGGSTDTQYF

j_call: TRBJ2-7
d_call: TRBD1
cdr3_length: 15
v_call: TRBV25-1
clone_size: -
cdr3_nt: TGTGCCAGCAGTGAACCCCGGACAGGCGGGTACGAGCAGTACTTC
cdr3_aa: CASSEPRTGGYEQYF

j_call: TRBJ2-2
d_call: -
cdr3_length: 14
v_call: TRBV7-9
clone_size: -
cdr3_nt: TGTGCCAGCAGTCAAAACAGGGACACCGGGGAGCTGTTTTTT
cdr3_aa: CASSQNRDTGELFF

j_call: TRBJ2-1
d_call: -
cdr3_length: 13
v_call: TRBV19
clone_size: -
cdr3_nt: TGTGCCAGTAGTATCCTACAGGGTAATGAGCAGTTCTTC
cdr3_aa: CASSILQGNEQFF

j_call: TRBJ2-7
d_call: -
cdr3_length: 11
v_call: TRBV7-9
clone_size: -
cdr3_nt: TGTGCCAGCAGCTTACAGGTCGAGCAGTACTTC
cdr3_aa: CASSLQVEQYF

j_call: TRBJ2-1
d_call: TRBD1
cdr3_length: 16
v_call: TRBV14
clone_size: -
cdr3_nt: TGTGCCAGCAGCCGAGCCGGGACAGGGGCCTACAATGAGCAGTTCTTC
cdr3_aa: CASSRAGTGAYNEQFF

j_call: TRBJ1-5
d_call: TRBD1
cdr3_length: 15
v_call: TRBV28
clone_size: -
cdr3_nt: TGTGCCAGCAGTTCGCTCGGGACAGGGAGACAGCCCCAGCATTTT
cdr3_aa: CASSSLGTGRQPQHF

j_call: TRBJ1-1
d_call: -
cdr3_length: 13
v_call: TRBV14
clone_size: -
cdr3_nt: TGTGCCAGCAGCCAAGGACAGAACACTGAAGCTTTCTTT
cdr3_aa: CASSQGQNTEAFF

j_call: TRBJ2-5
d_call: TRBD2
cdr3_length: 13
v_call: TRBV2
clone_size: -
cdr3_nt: TGTGCCAGCAACCAGGACAGCGGGGGGACCCAGTACTTC
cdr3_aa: CASNQDSGGTQYF

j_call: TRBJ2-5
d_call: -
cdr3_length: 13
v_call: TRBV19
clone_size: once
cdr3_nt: TGTGCCAGTAGAAGACAGGACCAAGAGACCCAGTACTTC
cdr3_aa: CASRRQDQETQYF

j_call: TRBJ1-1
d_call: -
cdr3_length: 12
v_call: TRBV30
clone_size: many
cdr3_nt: TGTGCCTGGTGGTGGGGGAACACTGAAGCTTTCTTT
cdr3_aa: CAWWWGNTEAFF

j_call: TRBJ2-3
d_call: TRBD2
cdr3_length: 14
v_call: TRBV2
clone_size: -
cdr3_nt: TGTGCCAGCTCTGGACTAGGGGCCACAGATACGCAGTATTTT
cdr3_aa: CASSGLGATDTQYF

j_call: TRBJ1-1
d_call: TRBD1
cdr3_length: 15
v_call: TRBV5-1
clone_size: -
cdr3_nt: TGCGCCAGCAGCTTGGATACGGGGACAGGGAGGCGAGCTTTCTTT
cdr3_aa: CASSLDTGTGRRAFF

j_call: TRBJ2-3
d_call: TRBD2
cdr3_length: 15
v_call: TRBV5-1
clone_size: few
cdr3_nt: TGCGCCAGCAGCTTGTCTGGGGAGGGGACAGATACGCAGTATTTT
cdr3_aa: CASSLSGEGTDTQYF

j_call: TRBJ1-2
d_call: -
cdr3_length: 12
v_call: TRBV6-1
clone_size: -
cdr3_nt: TGTGCCAGCAGTGAATCCTTTTCAGGCGTCACCTTC
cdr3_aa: CASSESFSGVTF

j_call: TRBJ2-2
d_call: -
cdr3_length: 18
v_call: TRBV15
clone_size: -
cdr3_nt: TGTGCCACCAGCAGAGGGACTGGGGCAGGGATTAGAACCGGGGAGCTGTTTTTT
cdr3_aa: CATSRGTGAGIRTGELFF

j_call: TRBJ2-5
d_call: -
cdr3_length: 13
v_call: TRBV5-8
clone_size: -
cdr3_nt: TGTGCCAGCAGCGTAGGGGGGACGGAGACCCAGTACTTC
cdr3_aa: CASSVGGTETQYF

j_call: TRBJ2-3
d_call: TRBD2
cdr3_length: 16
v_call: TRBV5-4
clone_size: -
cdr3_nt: TGTGCCAGCAGCACGGGAGGCGGGAGAGTCACAGATACGCAGTATTTT
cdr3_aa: CASSTGGGRVTDTQYF

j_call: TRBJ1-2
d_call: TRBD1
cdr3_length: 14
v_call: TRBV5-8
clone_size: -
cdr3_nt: TGTGCCAGCAGCCCGGGGACAGCAAGCTATGGCTACACCTTC
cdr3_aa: CASSPGTASYGYTF

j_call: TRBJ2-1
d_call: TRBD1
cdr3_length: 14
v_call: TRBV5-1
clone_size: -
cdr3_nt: TGCGCCAGCACCGGTGGGACAGGAAACAATGAGCAGTTCTTC
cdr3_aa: CASTGGTGNNEQFF